The 26 T cell receptor beta chains in this list originate from one sample, sequenced in a study of PD-L1 blockade in urothelial cancer. Here immunoSEQ multiplex PCR was the method, and the copy in TCRdb shows in-frame clones only, minus some. The repertoire includes tens of thousands of clones, around 86% of them detected once, and 15% to 19% sits in the top ten. Sample time point: pretreatment peripheral blood. This material consisted of PBMCs, taken around atezolizumab (anti-PD-L1) treatment. Receptors originate from a man between 65 and 85 years old with urothelial cancer.

This sequence joins TRBV7-9 and TRBJ2-1, with TRBD2 as a possible D gene (6 bases). V was clipped by 1 base and J by 3 bases, with 10 bases between them. This CDR3 is built from 15 residues. Per the germline V gene, CDR1 is SEHNR and CDR2 is FQNEAQ (reference sequence). CDR3 DNA sequence: TGTGCCAGCAGCTTAGGGGCGGAGGGCTACAATGAGCAGTTCTTC. The encoded protein is CASSLGAEGYNEQFF.

The chain recombines TRBV2 with TRBJ2-5; D remains ambiguous. Trimming pared 3 bases from V and 4 bases from J, leaving 6 bases between. Germline V lookup: CDR1 SNHLY, CDR2 FYNNEI. The CDR3 consists of 12 residues. CDR3 sequence reads: CASSDRRETQYF. The CDR3 nucleotides read TGTGCCAGCAGTGATAGGAGAGAGACCCAGTACTTC.

The CDR3 loop is CSAKGPGPQFF. The CDR3 bases are TGCAGTGCAAAGGGCCCAGGGCCCCAGTTCTTC. The J gene is TRBJ2-1, the V gene TRBV20-1, with D maybe TRBD1 (5 bases). V shed 6 bases and J shed 13 bases, with 16 bases lying between them. Germline CDR1 reads DFQATT; CDR2 reads SNEGSKA (reference sequence). The CDR3 sequence is 11 residues long.

This clone was detected once. DNA for the CDR3: TGTGCCAGCAGCCCGGGGGGGGGTTATGAAGCCAAAAACATTCAGTACTTC. It encodes CASSPGGGYEAKNIQYF. The V gene is TRBV9, the J gene TRBJ2-4, with 8 bases identical to TRBD2. Germline CDR1 reads SGDLS; CDR2 reads YYNGEE. V dropped 4 bases and J dropped 0; count of bases not matched to a gene: 9. The CDR3 is 17 residues long.

This clone was detected a few times. V is TRBV28 and J is TRBJ1-5; D may be TRBD1 (6 bases). The CDR3 is made up of 14 amino acids. CDR1 is MDHEN and CDR2 is SYDVKM in the germline V gene. V dropped 8 bases and J dropped 5 bases, with 16 bases sitting between them. The CDR3 here is CASSPGGRDQPQHF. DNA for the CDR3: TGTGCCAGCTCCCCGGGGGGGCGAGATCAGCCCCAGCATTTT. The full variable domain, in which reference TRBV28 and TRBJ1-5 provide the parts outside the CDR3, is DVKVTQSSRYLVKRTGEKVFLECVQDMDHENMFWYRQDPGLGLRLIYFSYDVKMKEKGDIPEGYSVSREKKERFSLILESASTNQTSMYLCASSPGGRDQPQHFGDGTRLSIL.

This chain links TRBV5-6 with TRBJ2-2, with D perhaps TRBD2 (5 bases). Germline V lookup: CDR1 SGHDT, CDR2 YYEEEE. The CDR3 runs 14 residues. V lost 4 bases to trimming and J lost 6 bases, with 13 bases between them. CDR3 DNA: TGTGCCAGCAGCCAGACTGGACTGCCCGGGGAGCTGTTTTTT. It is translated as CASSQTGLPGELFF.

The CDR3 reads CASSTDRVHEQYF. Written as DNA, the CDR3 is TGTGCCAGTAGTACGGACAGGGTCCACGAGCAGTACTTC. This chain connects TRBV19 to TRBJ2-7; the match to TRBD1 covers 8 bases. Per the germline V gene, CDR1 is LNHDA and CDR2 is SQIVND (reference sequence). Germline trimming cut 4 bases from V and 5 bases from J; bases unmatched to any gene: 4. The length of the CDR3 is 13 residues.

The CDR3 DNA reads TGCGCCAGCAGCGGGACAGGTTTTGCAACTAATGAAAAACTGTTTTTT. Encoded protein: CASSGTGFATNEKLFF. The chain combines TRBV5-1 with TRBJ1-4; 8 bases line up with TRBD1. CDR3 length equals 16 residues. Germline-derived CDR1 and CDR2 are SGHRS and YFSETQ. V lost 4 bases, J lost 0 bases, and 5 bases stayed unmatched.

The chain recombines TRBV19 with TRBJ2-1, with 8 nucleotides matching TRBD2. The V gene's germline CDR1 is LNHDA and CDR2 SQIVND (reference sequence). The ends lost 6 bases at V and 1 base at J; junction bases unmatched: 8. This CDR3 is built from 16 residues. CDR3 region: CASSIASGGSYNEQFF. For the CDR3, the DNA is TGTGCCAGTAGCATCGCAAGCGGGGGTTCCTACAATGAGCAGTTCTTC.

With respect to this clone: Germline is not matched at one junction end, which may reflect a read error. The genes are TRBV7-7 and TRBJ1-1, with D unclear. There are 15 residues in the CDR3. Germline CDR1 SSHAT, CDR2 FNYEAQ (reference sequence). The DNA of the CDR3 is TGTGCTAGCAGCTGGAGGACGGGTACGAACACTGAAGCTTTCTTT. Protein sequence: CASSWRTGTNTEAFF. Variable domain in full (rest from reference TRBV7-7 and TRBJ1-1): GAGVSQSPRYKVTKRGQDVTLRCDPISSHATLYWYQQALGQGPEFLTYFNYEAQPDKSGLPSDRFSAERPEGSISTLTIQRTEQRDSAMYRCASSWRTGTNTEAFFGQGTRLTVV.

The chain employs TRBV27 and TRBJ2-7, with 7 bases identical to TRBD1. In germline, CDR1 is MNHEY, CDR2 SMNVEV (reference sequence). This CDR3 has 20 residues. V dropped 1 base and J dropped 1; count of bases not matched to a gene: 19. CDR3 in DNA: TGTGCCAGCAGTTTATTCCCTCCAATCGACAGGGACGATCCATCCTACGAGCAGTACTTC. It is translated as CASSLFPPIDRDDPSYEQYF.

The rearrangement links TRBV25-1 to TRBJ2-1; TRBD2 agrees at 10 bases. The V segment lost 8 bases and the J segment 2 bases; nucleotides outside the gene matches: 6. This CDR3 has 15 amino acids. Germline assignment: CDR1 MGHDK and CDR2 SYGVNS. CDR3 DNA sequence: TGTGCCAGCTCCCGGACTAGCGGCACCTACAATGAGCAGTTCTTC. Amino acids: CASSRTSGTYNEQFF.

V usage is TRBV5-1 and J usage is TRBJ2-7; TRBD2 might be the D (5 bases). Deletions cut 3 bases from V and 0 bases from J, with 10 bases between. The CDR3 consists of 14 residues. Per germline, CDR1 SGHRS and CDR2 YFSETQ. CDR3 DNA: TGCGCCAGCAGCTCGACGGGGATCTCCTACGAGCAGTACTTC. This encodes CASSSTGISYEQYF.

CDR3 residues: CASSFGAGLETQYF. The CDR3 DNA follows: TGTGCCAGCTCCTTTGGGGCAGGGTTGGAGACCCAGTACTTC. The chain has TRBV18 and TRBJ2-5; possibly TRBD1 for D (5 bases). Trimming pared 6 bases from V and 5 bases from J, leaving 16 bases between. The CDR3 totals 14 residues. CDR1 and CDR2 from the germline V gene are KGHSH and LQKENI.

The chain has TRBV7-2 and TRBJ2-7; D is perhaps TRBD2 (6 bases). This CDR3 has 15 amino acids. Trimming took off 5 bases at V and 6 bases at J, with 20 bases between the two ends. Germline CDR1 and CDR2: SGHTA and FQGNSA. CDR3 amino acids: CASSASFGGPVEQYF. The CDR3 DNA reads TGTGCCAGCAGCGCCTCTTTCGGAGGGCCGGTCGAGCAGTACTTC.

This clone occurred a few times. This chain connects TRBV6-1 to TRBJ2-1; 7 bases fit TRBD2. CDR3 length equals 15 residues. V lost 2 bases and J lost 2; bases outside the gene matches: 3. CDR1 is MNHNS and CDR2 is SASEGT in the germline V gene. The CDR3 reads CASSESGNAYNEQFF. CDR3 nucleotides: TGTGCCAGCAGTGAAAGCGGGAACGCCTACAATGAGCAGTTCTTC.

The table lists this clone with a count of one. This chain connects TRBV4-1 to TRBJ2-3; the match to TRBD2 covers 15 bases. This CDR3 comprises 21 residues. J gave up 1 base and V 2 bases, and 13 bases lay outside the gene matches. Germline V lookup: CDR1 MGHRA, CDR2 YSYEKL. In nucleotides, the CDR3 is TGCGCCAGCAGCCAACCCTCGGGACTAGCGGGAGGCTACTCTGGCACAGATACGCAGTATTTT. As protein: CASSQPSGLAGGYSGTDTQYF.

The chain uses TRBV9 and TRBJ2-1; D ambiguous. Germline CDR1 is SGDLS and CDR2 is YYNGEE. Trimming removed 4 bases from V and 9 bases from J, with 11 bases in between. This CDR3 has 12 residues. CDR3 DNA sequence: TGTGCCAGCAGCCCCCCAGGTCGTGAGCAGTTCTTC. Protein sequence: CASSPPGREQFF.

CDR3 residues: CASSPDQGREQYF. In nucleotides, the CDR3 is TGTGCCAGCAGCCCCGATCAGGGGCGCGAGCAGTACTTC. This chain joins TRBV7-2 and TRBJ2-7; D might be TRBD1 (6 bases). This CDR3 region has 13 residues. Germline-derived CDR1 and CDR2 are SGHTA and FQGNSA. Trimming left V 5 bases short and J 6 bases short, with 14 bases between. Full variable domain (outside the CDR3, taken from reference TRBV7-2 and TRBJ2-7): GAGVSQSPSNKVTEKGKDVELRCDPISGHTALYWYRQSLGQGLEFLIYFQGNSAPDKSGLPSDRFSAERTGGSVSTLTIQRTQQEDSAVYLCASSPDQGREQYFGPGTRLTVT.

J is TRBJ1-1 and V is TRBV7-9, with unresolved D. V was cut by 5 bases and J by 0 bases, with 16 bases left in between. CDR3 size: 16 residues. Per the germline V gene, CDR1 is SEHNR and CDR2 is FQNEAQ (reference sequence). The chain's CDR3 is CASSPQAAAMNTEAFF. In nucleotides, the CDR3 is TGTGCCAGCAGCCCGCAGGCTGCCGCCATGAACACTGAAGCTTTCTTT.

This chain joins TRBV15 and TRBJ2-1, with D uncertain. V gave up 5 bases and J gave up 7 bases, with 9 bases separating them. The CDR3 covers 12 residues. The V gene's germline CDR1 is LNHNV and CDR2 YYDKDF (reference sequence). Here the CDR3 reads CATSVRRNEQFF. The DNA for the CDR3 is TGTGCCACCAGCGTGAGGAGAAATGAGCAGTTCTTC.

V is TRBV27 and J is TRBJ2-7; a possible D gene is TRBD2 (6 bases). The germline CDR1 and CDR2 sequences are MNHEY and SMNVEV (reference sequence). The CDR3 consists of 14 residues. Trimming left V 3 bases short and J 4 bases short, with 13 bases between. DNA of the CDR3: TGTGCCAGCAGTTTTAGCGGAGGCCCTTACGAGCAGTACTTC. This gives the protein CASSFSGGPYEQYF.

The chain has TRBV5-1 and TRBJ1-4; TRBD1 aligns across 8 bases. CDR1 SGHRS and CDR2 YFSETQ come from the germline V gene. The CDR3 has 15 residues. With V trimmed by 0 bases and J by 7 bases, 5 bases remained unmatched. The DNA of the CDR3 is TGCGCCAGCAGCTTGGGTGAAGGGACAGGTGAAAAACTGTTTTTT. It codes for CASSLGEGTGEKLFF. The variable domain in full, completed from reference TRBV5-1 and TRBJ1-4, reads KAGVTQTPRYLIKTRGQQVTLSCSPISGHRSVSWYQQTPGQGLQFLFEYFSETQRNKGNFPGRFSGRQFSNSRSEMNVSTLELGDSALYLCASSLGEGTGEKLFFGSGTQLSVL.

The chain is built from TRBV12-5 and TRBJ2-7; perhaps TRBD1 as D (6 bases). The CDR3 sequence is 13 residues long. V dropped 10 bases and J dropped 3 bases, with 16 bases sitting between them. CDR1 and CDR2 (germline): LGHNT, FRNRAP. This CDR3 is CATRQEAGYEQYF. CDR3 DNA: TGTGCTACCCGACAGGAGGCGGGCTACGAGCAGTACTTC. Looking up the rest from reference TRBV12-5 and TRBJ2-7 gives the full variable domain: DARVTQTPRHKVTEMGQEVTMRCQPILGHNTVFWYRQTMMQGLELLAYFRNRAPLDDSGMPKDRFSAEMPDATLATLKIQPSEPRDSAVYFCATRQEAGYEQYFGPGTRLTVT.

Remarks on this clone: The junction does not match germline at one end; this may be a read error. The chain couples TRBV7-7 to TRBJ2-5; tentatively, D is TRBD2 (6 bases). Germline values: CDR1 SSHAT, CDR2 FNYEAQ (reference sequence). This CDR3 contains 17 residues. CDR3 amino acids: CASSLGVSWGVAETQYF. Written as DNA, the CDR3 is TGTGCTAGCAGCTTAGGCGTATCGTGGGGGGTGGCAGAGACCCAGTACTTC.

This chain links TRBV7-9 with TRBJ2-1; TRBD2 matches at 7 bases. Germline V gene sequence: CDR1 SEHNR, CDR2 FQNEAQ (reference sequence). The CDR3 is 15 residues long. V shed 1 base, J shed 10 bases, and the junction held 10 bases outside the gene matches. CDR3 loop: CASSLGGEAGREQFF. CDR3 nucleotides: TGTGCCAGCAGCTTAGGGGGGGAAGCGGGAAGGGAGCAGTTCTTC. The complete variable domain, with remaining parts taken from reference TRBV7-9 and TRBJ2-1, reads DTGVSQNPRHKITKRGQNVTFRCDPISEHNRLYWYRQTLGQGPEFLTYFQNEAQLEKSRLLSDRFSAERPKGSFSTLEIQRTEQGDSAMYLCASSLGGEAGREQFFGPGTRLTVL.